This T cell receptor (beta chain) was documented in a study of shared clonotypes between healthy human individuals. Study-level background: Two women and a few men aged 18 to 49 served as donors. Study-wide findings and caveats: A limitation of the genetic and exposure-history diversity represented arose from few donors.

Free of recent acute infections or vaccinations, the donors were healthy HIV-negative adults. The authors split each subset's genomic DNA evenly across several immunoSEQ plates. The table came from immunoSEQ multiplex PCR; TCRdb's copy has only in-frame clones and leaves some out. The sample lists 450,000 to 600,000 clones, about four fifths occurring once. Details on this clone: Its specificity is not known.

The CDR3 consists of 15 residues. After removal of 3 bases from V and 0 bases from J, the junction contained 3 bases not matched to a gene. Germline values: CDR1 ENHRY, CDR2 SYGVKD. The origin of this receptor is a woman in her thirties or forties in good health. Some clones in this sample may be carry-over from other donors' samples. The J gene is TRBJ2-7, the V gene TRBV10-3; 9 positions match TRBD2. The sequenced material came from PBMCs. DNA of the CDR3: TGTGCCATCAGTGAAGGTAGCGGGAGCTCCTACGAGCAGTACTTC. It specifies CAISEGSGSSYEQYF.